The entry that follows covers one T cell receptor (beta chain) sequence. This record comes from a study of shared clonotypes between healthy human individuals. Replicate PCRs run on sorted subsets employed 200 ng DNA, about 27,000 T cell genomes. Sequencing used immunoSEQ multiplex PCR; TCRdb keeps in-frame clones, though not all of them. The table records some 600,000 clones, approximately 96% of them present only once. The CDR3 length is 13 residues. V was pared by 1 base and J by 8 bases, with 1 base of the junction left unmatched. Germline loops: CDR1 MGHRA, CDR2 YSYEKL. Only CD45RO-negative cells positively selected for CCR7 counted as naive CD8 cells, so terminally differentiated effector memory CD45RA+ cells were excluded.

Material: naive CD8+ T cells sorted from blood. The TCR was taken from a woman younger than 45 in good health. This chain connects TRBV4-1 to TRBJ1-4; TRBD1 matches 7 bases. The CDR3 loop is CASSQVQGEKLFF. CDR3 sequence (DNA): TGCGCCAGCAGCCAAGTACAGGGGGAAAAACTGTTTTTT.